The T cell receptor beta chain under discussion was sequenced for a study of T cells after yellow fever vaccination. The CDR3 totals 16 residues. The germline CDR1 and CDR2 sequences are SGHRS and YFSETQ. V lost 0 bases and J lost 8, with 17 bases in between. This clonotype is labeled as medium-sized. TCRdb reprocessed the 5' RACE reads with MiXCR, giving one entry per CDR3 protein. The sample has some 260,000 distinct CDR3 sequences; approximately 5.2% are singletons. This receptor was identified in a young man who received the YFV17D yellow fever vaccine. This specimen consisted of CD4+ T cells sorted from PBMCs, obtained on the day of the yellow fever booster vaccination. The chain recombines TRBV5-1 with TRBJ1-4; no definite D call. The CDR3 region is CASSLGPSGDGEKLFF. CDR3 coding DNA: TGCGCCAGCAGCTTGGGTCCGTCGGGAGATGGGGAAAAACTGTTTTTT.